Below, one T cell receptor beta chain is given with its context. Its antigen is not known. The sample comes from a study of cytomegalovirus exposure and HLA in healthy donors. Study findings and constraints: For most TCR beta V segments, an earlier analysis put the productive rate at about 90% or about 30% of the time. Sequencing likely produced, as an artifact, a cluster of highly shared sequence variants. Cytomegalovirus-associated status was assigned to approximately 160 TCR beta chains.

Use of 60 Vbeta and 13 Jbeta primers characterized the PCR. The table came from immunoSEQ multiplex PCR; TCRdb's copy has only in-frame clones and leaves some out. The sample yields 120,000 to 150,000 clones, approximately 84% seen once. CDR3 size: 16 residues. Germline V lookup: CDR1 SGHVS, CDR2 FNYEAQ. With 0 bases clipped from V and 6 bases from J, the junction kept 7 bases outside the gene matches. The donors, nominally healthy at sampling, likely had unrecorded immune exposures. The receptor comes from a woman aged 40 to 50 in good health and CMV-seronegative. This chain connects TRBV7-6 to TRBJ2-2; 7 bases fit TRBD1. The sequenced material came from PBMCs. The DNA of the CDR3 is TGTGCCAGCAGCTTAGCAAGGGGGCTAAAAGCCGGGGAGCTGTTTTTT. Its translation: CASSLARGLKAGELFF.